This T cell receptor (beta chain) was obtained from a study of response to subunit inactivated influenza vaccine. TCRdb re-called the RT-PCR reads with MiXCR, one entry per CDR3 protein. In the table there are roughly 460,000 distinct CDR3 sequences, 10% to 11% of which are singletons. Study-level points and caveats: There was a suggestion from the authors that each seasonal influenza vaccination recruits few new T cells.

Regarding this clonotype: The antigen is not known.

Germline trimming cut 5 bases from V and 5 bases from J; bases unmatched to any gene: 5. Looked up from germline, CDR1 is SGHRS and CDR2 is YFSETQ. This CDR3 comprises 15 residues. The specimen was PBMCs from blood, collected roughly 47 days after vaccination. This chain links TRBV5-1 with TRBJ2-3; TRBD2 matches at 13 bases. This clonotype was obtained from a man aged 45-60 years who received an inactivated influenza vaccine. The CDR3 protein is CASRWTSGSGDTQYF. As DNA, the CDR3 is TGCGCCAGCAGATGGACTAGCGGGAGTGGAGATACGCAGTATTTT.